One TCR beta chain is described in this entry. Participants were aged about 18 to 89 years from approximately 25 US areas. As processed by the authors: Using reference gene primer amplification, nucleated cell counts were estimated. Clones were sequenced by immunoSEQ multiplex PCR, and TCRdb holds only the in-frame ones, with some missing. The V and J calls and clone size are taken from that table; D and trimming were inferred from the DNA. This table has more than 200,000 clones, around 84% appearing once. These data are taken from a study of blood T cell repertoires in COVID-19. The sequencing sample was made of PBMCs or T cells enriched from blood (not recorded which). The sequence came from a young man with acute COVID-19.

This chain's CDR3 is CASSQEQGTMNGYTF. Here the CDR3 DNA reads TGTGCCAGCAGCCAAGAACAGGGAACTATGAATGGCTACACCTTC. This chain connects TRBV4-2 to TRBJ1-2; perhaps TRBD1 as D (6 bases). The CDR3 extends over 15 amino acids. Between the trimmed V and J ends, which lost 0 bases and 6 bases, there was a span of 14 bases. In germline, CDR1 is LGHNA, CDR2 YNFKEQ.